These 20 T cell receptor beta chains were sequenced from one sample in a study of blood T cell repertoires in COVID-19. The data were produced by immunoSEQ multiplex PCR, yet TCRdb's version contains in-frame clones alone and is incomplete. Of tens of thousands of clones listed, 88% are singletons. The sequencing input was peripheral blood. The receptor set was obtained from a woman at least 80 years old with active or convalescent COVID-19.

The sample holds a few counts of this clone. This rearrangement joins TRBV5-1 to TRBJ2-5; either TRBD1 or TRBD2 may supply D (6 bases each). Germline-derived CDR1 and CDR2 are SGHRS and YFSETQ. V dropped 4 bases and J dropped 9 bases, with 22 bases sitting between them. The CDR3 spans 15 residues. The CDR3, as DNA: TGCGCCAGCAGCATGGCGGGACACCCCGGTGGGGCCCAGTACTTC. Protein product: CASSMAGHPGGAQYF.

This clone was seen more than once but under ten times. The chain employs TRBV9 and TRBJ2-7; TRBD2 is a possible D gene (6 bases). Trimming pared 0 bases from V and 3 bases from J, leaving 13 bases between. The CDR3 has 15 residues. CDR1 is SGDLS, CDR2 YYNGEE, per germline. DNA of the CDR3: TGTGCCAGCAGCGTAGCTACGGGAGCCTACTACGAGCAGTACTTC. It codes for CASSVATGAYYEQYF.

This chain joins TRBV7-2 and TRBJ2-7, with 7 bases fitting TRBD2. The V gene's germline CDR1 is SGHTA and CDR2 FQGNSA. V trimming: 6 bases; J trimming: 6 bases; junction bases outside the gene matches: 11. The CDR3 is made up of 14 amino acids. CDR3 DNA: TGTGCCAGCAGTTCCGGGGGAGGGGCGGGCGAGCAGTACTTC. Its protein product is CASSSGGGAGEQYF.

The chain links TRBV5-6 to TRBJ1-1; D possibly corresponds to TRBD1 (6 bases). The CDR3 extends over 17 amino acids. The germline gives CDR1 SGHDT, CDR2 YYEEEE. The germline V and J ends were trimmed by 0 bases and 2 bases, with 17 bases remaining between them. For the CDR3, the DNA is TGTGCCAGCAGCTTGGCCGTTTACAGGGCCCCTAACACTGAAGCTTTCTTT. It codes for CASSLAVYRAPNTEAFF.

This clone has just one count. The chain links TRBV7-7 to TRBJ1-4; maybe TRBD1 (6 bases). Germline CDR1 is SSHAT and CDR2 is FNYEAQ (reference sequence). V gave up 5 bases and J gave up 8 bases, with 12 bases separating them. The length of the CDR3 is 13 residues. The CDR3 coding sequence is TGTGCCAGCAGCCCACAGGGAAGGGAAAAACTGTTTTTT. It is translated as CASSPQGREKLFF.

The V call is TRBV4-1, the J call TRBJ2-3; 9 positions agree with TRBD2. J lost 6 bases, V lost 3 bases, and 10 bases had no gene match. The CDR3 has 16 residues. CDR1 MGHRA and CDR2 YSYEKL come from the germline V gene. The CDR3 DNA is TGCGCCAGCAGCCAGACGGGTAGCGGGAGCGTGGATACGCAGTATTTT. Its protein product is CASSQTGSGSVDTQYF.

The sample holds one count of this clone. Other DNA sequences from this sample encode an identical CDR3 as well. CDR3: CATSDLRGEAFF. The CDR3 DNA follows: TGTGCCACCAGTGATTTAAGGGGTGAAGCTTTCTTT. The chain has TRBV24-1 and TRBJ1-1; D possibly corresponds to TRBD1 (5 bases). The germline CDR1 and CDR2 sequences are KGHDR and SFDVKD. The CDR3 sequence is 12 residues long. Trimming shortened V by 1 base and J by 7 bases, and 6 bases separated the two germline ends.

The gene calls are TRBV6-5 and TRBJ1-1, with a possible D match to TRBD1 (5 bases). This CDR3 spans 15 amino acids. The V end was cut by 6 bases, the J end by 5 bases, with 19 bases between. Per the germline V gene, CDR1 is MNHEY and CDR2 is SVGAGI. CDR3 DNA: TGTGCCAGCAGACCCGGGGACTCAGGGAGAACTGAAGCTTTCTTT. Its translation: CASRPGDSGRTEAFF.

The chain employs TRBV6-5 and TRBJ2-1, with 11 bases that match TRBD2. The germline V gene encodes CDR1 MNHEY and CDR2 SVGAGI. The CDR3 contains 14 residues. V was clipped by 4 bases and J by 4 bases; unmatched bases: 0. The CDR3 spells CASSLAGGYNEQFF. The CDR3 region has the DNA TGTGCCAGCAGTTTAGCGGGAGGGTACAATGAGCAGTTCTTC.

The chain combines TRBV27 with TRBJ1-6, with a tentative D call TRBD1 (6 bases). The CDR3 length is 15 residues. CDR1 and CDR2 from the germline V gene are MNHEY and SMNVEV (reference sequence). Trimming removed 0 bases at V and 8 bases at J, with 11 bases between. The CDR3 protein is CASSLSQGRDSPLHF. CDR3 DNA: TGTGCCAGCAGTTTATCTCAGGGGCGAGATTCACCCCTCCACTTT.

CDR3 sequence (DNA): TGCGCCAGCAGCCAAGAGGGGAGCTATGGCTACACCTTC. This sequence encodes CASSQEGSYGYTF. The V and J genes are TRBV4-3 and TRBJ1-2; D is unresolved. CDR1 and CDR2 from the germline V gene are LGHNA and YSLEER. This CDR3 region has 13 residues. With 0 bases removed from V and 4 bases from J, the gap between germline ends came to 6 bases.

This sequence joins TRBV5-6 and TRBJ1-6; 9 nucleotides align to TRBD1. Germline V lookup: CDR1 SGHDT, CDR2 YYEEEE. The trim removed 1 base at V and 9 bases at J, leaving 8 bases unmatched. This CDR3 has 16 residues. This chain's CDR3 is CASSLWGQGHGSPLHF. The CDR3, as DNA: TGTGCCAGCAGCTTGTGGGGACAGGGTCACGGTTCACCCCTCCACTTT.

The chain joins TRBV11-3 to TRBJ2-2, with a possible D match to TRBD2 (6 bases). There are 15 residues in the CDR3. The germline gives CDR1 SGHNT, CDR2 YENEEA. V was shortened by 5 bases and J by 4 bases, with 14 bases between the two germline ends. For the CDR3, the DNA is TGTGCCAGCAGCCCCGGAGGGCCGGGCACCGGGGAGCTGTTTTTT. Translated: CASSPGGPGTGELFF.

The V and J genes are TRBV11-3 and TRBJ2-1; D perhaps matches TRBD2 (6 bases). Germline V gene data show CDR1 as SGHNT and CDR2 as YENEEA. The CDR3 has 14 amino acids. The ends were cut back, 9 bases at V and 4 bases at J, with 16 bases in the middle. CDR3 region: CASRLAEMYNEQFF. CDR3 DNA: TGTGCCAGTCGATTAGCGGAAATGTACAATGAGCAGTTCTTC. Combining the CDR3 with reference TRBV11-3 and TRBJ2-1 gives the whole variable domain EAGVVQSPRYKIIEKKQPVAFWCNPISGHNTLYWYLQNLGQGPELLIRYENEEAVDDSQLPKDRFSAERLKGVDSTLKIQPAELGDSAVYLCASRLAEMYNEQFFGPGTRLTVL.

The rearrangement links TRBV6-5 to TRBJ2-3; perhaps TRBD2 as D (6 bases). Germline V gene sequence: CDR1 MNHEY, CDR2 SVGAGI. V was trimmed by 6 bases and J by 8 bases, leaving 12 bases between them. This CDR3 region has 12 residues. The CDR3 coding sequence is TGTGCCAGCAGGGAGGGAGAGACTACGCAGTATTTT. Translated: CASREGETTQYF.

V usage is TRBV7-7 and J usage is TRBJ1-2, with D possibly TRBD1 on 5 matching bases. CDR1 SSHAT and CDR2 FNYEAQ come from the germline V gene (reference sequence). V lost 3 bases to trimming and J lost 4 bases, with 15 bases between them. The CDR3 runs to 15 residues. The CDR3 DNA follows: TGTGCCAGCAGCTTTCACAGGACGCTACTCTATGGCTACACCTTC. Its translation: CASSFHRTLLYGYTF.

This clone was found once. The same CDR3 can be traced to other DNA sequences in this sample. The V call is TRBV12-3 or TRBV12-4, the J call TRBJ2-2; D remains ambiguous. The V end was cut by 6 bases, the J end by 3 bases, with 5 bases between. This CDR3 region has 12 residues. The CDR3 reads CASSRDTGELFF. In DNA, the CDR3 is TGTGCCAGCAGCCGGGACACCGGGGAGCTGTTTTTT.

This chain links TRBV12-5 with TRBJ1-2; D unresolved. CDR1 is LGHNT, CDR2 FRNRAP, per germline. Trimming removed 3 bases from V and 7 bases from J, with 12 bases in between. The CDR3 spans 13 residues. CDR3 region: CASGLNSAGGYTF. The CDR3 DNA sequence: TGTGCTAGTGGTTTAAATTCGGCAGGTGGCTACACCTTC.

This clone has a handful of counts. The gene calls are TRBV18 and TRBJ1-1, with D maybe TRBD1 (5 bases). The CDR3 covers 13 residues. V was trimmed by 3 bases and J by 7 bases, leaving 12 bases between them. Germline-derived CDR1 and CDR2 are KGHSH and LQKENI. CDR3 nucleotides: TGTGCCAGCTCACCGAAACGGGGGGTTGAAGCTTTCTTT. Protein sequence: CASSPKRGVEAFF.

The V call is TRBV10-3, the J call TRBJ2-1; TRBD2 aligns across 12 bases. The CDR3 covers 15 residues. The trim removed 4 bases at V and 8 bases at J, leaving 6 bases unmatched. Germline assignment: CDR1 ENHRY and CDR2 SYGVKD. The chain's CDR3 is CAISGRLAGVHEQFF. In DNA form, the CDR3 reads TGTGCCATCAGTGGACGACTAGCGGGAGTCCATGAGCAGTTCTTC.